The 17 T cell receptor beta chains in this list originate from one sample, sequenced in a study of T cells in Graves' hyperthyroidism and ophthalmopathy. RNA transcripts served as the template for amplifying TCR beta CDR3 regions. TCR CDR3 underwent first-round RT-PCR with the HTBI primer set. TCRdb redid the calling of the multiplex PCR reads with MiXCR, one entry per CDR3 protein. The sample has over 650,000 distinct CDR3 sequences, approximately 16% seen once. Sequencing input: blood. The receptors were sampled from a young man with Graves' hyperthyroidism.

This clonotype was detected ten times or more. This chain uses TRBV6-1 with TRBJ2-3, with TRBD2 identical over 14 bases. Trimming removed 6 bases from V and 5 bases from J; junction bases left unmatched: 7. Germline-derived CDR1 and CDR2 are MNHNS and SASEGT. The CDR3 is 16 residues long. CDR3 sequence (DNA): TGTGCCAGCAGGGACCCCGGGACTAGCGGGGGAGATACGCAGTATTTT. Protein product: CASRDPGTSGGDTQYF.

This clonotype turned up a few times. This rearrangement joins TRBV30 to TRBJ2-2; the D is unclear. The CDR3 has 14 residues. Trimming pared 4 bases from V and 1 base from J, leaving 10 bases between. CDR1 is GTSNPN and CDR2 is SVGIG in the germline V gene (reference sequence). The CDR3 DNA sequence: TGTGCCTGGACACCGAAAAAGAACACCGGGGAGCTGTTTTTT. Protein sequence: CAWTPKKNTGELFF. Looking up the rest from reference TRBV30 and TRBJ2-2 gives the full variable domain: SQTIHQWPATLVQPVGSPLSLECTVEGTSNPNLYWYRQAAGRGLQLLFYSVGIGQISSEVPQNLSASRPQDRQFILSSKKLLLSDSGFYLCAWTPKKNTGELFFGEGSRLTVL.

This clonotype was seen repeatedly, ten times or more. The V gene is TRBV6-2 or TRBV6-3, the J gene TRBJ2-7, with 10 bases matching TRBD2. The V gene's germline CDR1 is MNHEY and CDR2 SVGEGT. The CDR3 length is 15 residues. Losses at the gene ends were 3 bases for V and 3 bases for J; bases not matched to a gene: 5. Here the CDR3 reads CASSYRTSGSYEQYF. The CDR3 nucleotides are TGTGCCAGCAGTTATAGGACTAGCGGAAGCTACGAGCAGTACTTC.

This clonotype was observed many times. The chain has TRBV19 and TRBJ1-1, with 8 positions matching TRBD1. The CDR3 is 12 amino acids. V shed 3 bases, J shed 9 bases, and the junction held 3 bases outside the gene matches. In germline, CDR1 is LNHDA, CDR2 SQIVND (reference sequence). The CDR3 is CASSMQGAQAFF. The CDR3 nucleotides are TGTGCCAGTAGTATGCAGGGGGCGCAAGCTTTCTTT.

This clonotype was seen at least ten times. The chain links TRBV29-1 to TRBJ1-2, with TRBD1 as a possible D gene (6 bases). V lost 3 bases, J lost 4 bases, and 6 bases lay in between. In germline, CDR1 is SQVTM, CDR2 ANQGSEA. This CDR3 spans 11 amino acids. CDR3 nucleotides: TGCAGCGTTGAGACAGGCTATGGCTACACCTTC. It is translated as CSVETGYGYTF.

This clonotype was detected many times. V is TRBV11-3 and J is TRBJ2-1; maybe TRBD2 (6 bases). The CDR3 is made up of 13 amino acids. Trimming pared 4 bases from V and 12 bases from J, leaving 16 bases between. The germline V gene encodes CDR1 SGHNT and CDR2 YENEEA. CDR3 DNA sequence: TGTGCCAGCAGCTCAACTCGCGGGCGGGGGCAGTTCTTC. This translates into CASSSTRGRGQFF.

This clonotype has just a few counts. J is TRBJ2-1 and V is TRBV7-9, with D tentatively TRBD2 (6 bases). Trimming stripped 1 base from V and 2 bases from J, with 12 bases between. There are 16 residues in the CDR3. The germline V gene has CDR1 SEHNR and CDR2 FQNEAQ (reference sequence). CDR3 coding DNA: TGTGCCAGCAGCTTAGACAGCGGGCTTACCTACAATGAGCAGTTCTTC. Amino acid sequence: CASSLDSGLTYNEQFF. The entire variable domain, with the rest obtained from reference TRBV7-9 and TRBJ2-1, is as follows: DTGVSQNPRHKITKRGQNVTFRCDPISEHNRLYWYRQTLGQGPEFLTYFQNEAQLEKSRLLSDRFSAERPKGSFSTLEIQRTEQGDSAMYLCASSLDSGLTYNEQFFGPGTRLTVL.

There are many counts of this clonotype. The V call is TRBV2, the J call TRBJ2-3; possible D gene TRBD2, 5 bases. Looked up from germline, CDR1 is SNHLY and CDR2 is FYNNEI. The CDR3 runs to 13 residues. The V end lost 7 bases, the J end lost 0 bases, and 8 bases lay between the germline ends. CDR3 nucleotide sequence: TGTGCCAGCACGGGCGGGAGCACAGATACGCAGTATTTT. Its translation: CASTGGSTDTQYF.

The chain couples TRBV29-1 to TRBJ2-7; TRBD1 agrees at 9 bases. There are 13 residues in the CDR3. Germline V gene sequence: CDR1 SQVTM, CDR2 ANQGSEA. The ends lost 1 base at V and 3 bases at J; junction bases unmatched: 1. The CDR3 nucleotides are TGCAGCGTTGAAGGGACAGGGGACTACGAGCAGTACTTC. Amino acid sequence: CSVEGTGDYEQYF.

This clonotype was counted a few times. The chain employs TRBV19 and TRBJ2-1, with D perhaps matching TRBD2 (5 bases). Trimming shortened V by 5 bases and J by 4 bases, and 15 bases separated the two germline ends. Per germline, CDR1 LNHDA and CDR2 SQIVND (reference sequence). CDR3 length equals 15 residues. CDR3 sequence (DNA): TGTGCCAGTAGTCCCACACGCGGGTCTTACAATGAGCAGTTCTTC. Its protein is CASSPTRGSYNEQFF.

This clonotype has at least ten counts. This chain joins TRBV6-2 or TRBV6-3 and TRBJ2-3; 8 bases map to TRBD1. The CDR3 sequence is 18 residues long. CDR1 MNHEY and CDR2 SVGEGT come from the germline V gene. The trim removed 6 bases at V and 1 base at J, leaving 15 bases unmatched. CDR3 sequence reads: CASSQRDRRGFGTDTQYF. The CDR3 DNA reads TGTGCCAGCAGCCAACGGGACAGGAGAGGATTCGGCACAGATACGCAGTATTTT.

The chain couples TRBV9 to TRBJ2-2; 10 nucleotides match TRBD2. The CDR3 totals 16 residues. Trimming removed 4 bases from V and 8 bases from J; junction bases left unmatched: 11. Germline CDR1 is SGDLS and CDR2 is YYNGEE. The CDR3 reads CASSPNLAGVQGELFF. The CDR3 DNA sequence: TGTGCCAGCAGCCCAAACCTAGCGGGAGTTCAAGGGGAGCTGTTTTTT.

V usage is TRBV10-3 and J usage is TRBJ2-3; the match to TRBD2 covers 10 bases. Per the germline V gene, CDR1 is ENHRY and CDR2 is SYGVKD. J lost 3 bases, V lost 0 bases, and 6 bases had no gene match. The CDR3 sequence is 17 residues long. CDR3 residues: CAISESSSGRATDTQYF. In nucleotides, the CDR3 is TGTGCCATCAGTGAGTCCTCCAGCGGGAGGGCAACAGATACGCAGTATTTT.

The CDR3 region is CSARGRTGTYEQYF. CDR3 in DNA: TGCAGTGCTAGAGGGAGGACAGGGACCTACGAGCAGTACTTC. The chain links TRBV20-1 to TRBJ2-7; 8 nucleotides align to TRBD1. Per germline, CDR1 DFQATT and CDR2 SNEGSKA (reference sequence). J gave up 2 bases and V 1 base, and 4 bases lay outside the gene matches. The CDR3 spans 14 residues.

This clonotype was seen a handful of times. V usage is TRBV20-1 and J usage is TRBJ2-7; 8 nucleotides align to TRBD1. Germline-derived CDR1 and CDR2 are DFQATT and SNEGSKA (reference sequence). J was trimmed by 4 bases and V by 4 bases; bases with no gene match: 9. The CDR3 consists of 14 residues. The CDR3 protein is CSAKLQGGNYEQYF. In DNA form, the CDR3 reads TGCAGTGCTAAATTACAGGGGGGAAATTACGAGCAGTACTTC.

The rearrangement joins TRBV28 to TRBJ2-3; TRBD2 agrees at 15 bases. From germline, CDR1 is MDHEN and CDR2 SYDVKM. V lost 5 bases to trimming and J lost 6 bases; unmatched junction nucleotides: 9. The CDR3 is 17 residues long. The CDR3 DNA is TGTGCCAGCAGTCACCCTGGACTAGCGGGAGGGCTTGATACGCAGTATTTT. Its protein is CASSHPGLAGGLDTQYF.

The chain couples TRBV15 to TRBJ1-2, with 10 nucleotides matching TRBD1. CDR1 LNHNV and CDR2 YYDKDF come from the germline V gene (reference sequence). Trimming took 5 bases from V and 5 from J; bases not matched to a gene: 2. This CDR3 contains 13 residues. The DNA for the CDR3 is TGTGCCACCAGCGTGGACAGGGGGTATGGCTACACCTTC. This sequence encodes CATSVDRGYGYTF. Full variable domain (outside the CDR3, taken from reference TRBV15 and TRBJ1-2): DAMVIQNPRYQVTQFGKPVTLSCSQTLNHNVMYWYQQKSSQAPKLLFHYYDKDFNNEADTPDNFQSRRPNTSFCFLDIRSPGLGDTAMYLCATSVDRGYGYTFGSGTRLTVV.